What follows describes a single T cell receptor (beta chain). Authors' processing steps: Cell counts per sample came from amplifying reference gene primers. Here immunoSEQ multiplex PCR was the method, and the copy in TCRdb shows in-frame clones only, minus some. The D gene and trimming were derived from the DNA, and the V and J assignments and clone size from that table. The sample has approximately 200,000 clones, 86% seen once. Participants, about 18 to 90 years old, spanned around 25 US areas. Germline V lookup: CDR1 SQVTM, CDR2 ANQGSEA. The CDR3 is made up of 15 amino acids. Trimming took 1 base from V and 0 from J, leaving 10 bases between them. The entry originates in a study of blood T cell repertoires in COVID-19.

The sequencing sample was made of PBMCs or T cells enriched from blood (not recorded which). The chain combines TRBV29-1 with TRBJ1-5, with D possibly being TRBD1 (6 bases). The sequence derives from a woman in her twenties or thirties who had been exposed to COVID-19. The CDR3 protein is CSVEVGGASNQPQHF. CDR3 sequence (DNA): TGCAGCGTTGAAGTCGGGGGGGCTAGCAATCAGCCCCAGCATTTT.